This section outlines one TCR beta chain sequence together with its context. This record comes from a study of identical twins. TCRdb itself ran the 5' RACE reads through MiXCR, one entry per CDR3 protein. This sample yields 700,000 or so distinct CDR3 sequences, of which 8.6% are seen a single time; 0.98% belongs to the top ten. The CDR3 extends over 12 amino acids. V lost 5 bases and J 7 bases, leaving 11 bases between the germline ends. CDR1 and CDR2 (germline): DFQATT, SNEGSKA (reference sequence). These same records also appear under a second study, on yellow fever vaccine responses in identical twins.

The receptor comes from a woman aged 18 to 35 in good health. Sequences were obtained from PBMCs. The chain links TRBV20-1 to TRBJ1-4, with D unresolved. CDR3 sequence (DNA): TGCAGTGCTTCCCGTACGGGTGAAAAACTGTTTTTT. This codes for CSASRTGEKLFF.